The source of this T cell receptor beta chain is a study of T cell responses to AZD1222 COVID-19 vaccine. Looking at the study overall: Doses given second, at about 4 or about 12 weeks, were pooled.

The repertoire was sequenced with immunoSEQ multiplex PCR; TCRdb's copy has only in-frame clones and lacks some. In the table there are 110,000 to 150,000 clones, 70% to 90% of which are singletons. General study results and limits: Donors were chiefly white British, with a greater number of females, and clonal diversity was perhaps underestimated. CD4 TCRs covered the whole spike, strongest at regions 160-218 and 743-854.

V shed 0 bases and J 0 bases; nucleotides not matched to a gene: 0. The CDR3 is 16 residues long. Germline V gives CDR1 LGHNA, CDR2 YNFKEQ. Points on this clone: Antigen specificity is unknown.

This specimen consisted of peripheral blood, obtained on day 0 of AZD1222 vaccination. The clonotype comes from an adult in good health. J is TRBJ2-3 and V is TRBV4-2, with 10 bases matching TRBD2. Written as DNA, the CDR3 is TGTGCCAGCAGCCAAGAGACTAGCGGGAGCACAGATACGCAGTATTTT. It translates to CASSQETSGSTDTQYF.